Detailed here is one TCR beta chain. Assay used: immunoSEQ multiplex PCR; TCRdb lists only in-frame clones, some missing. The data hold approximately 79,000 clones, with approximately 95% observed a single time. The sample belongs to a study of technical replicates of blood from several donors. V was shortened by 6 bases and J by 4 bases, with 15 bases between the two germline ends. This CDR3 spans 14 amino acids. Germline CDR1 and CDR2: MDHEN and SYDVKM. The gene calls are TRBV28 and TRBJ1-1; a possible D gene is TRBD1 (6 bases). Material: T cells isolated from PBMCs. This receptor was identified in a human donor in good health. The CDR3: CASRQGGLGTEAFF. The CDR3 DNA sequence: TGTGCCAGCAGACAGGGAGGGTTGGGCACTGAAGCTTTCTTT. The complete variable domain, with remaining parts taken from reference TRBV28 and TRBJ1-1, reads DVKVTQSSRYLVKRTGEKVFLECVQDMDHENMFWYRQDPGLGLRLIYFSYDVKMKEKGDIPEGYSVSREKKERFSLILESASTNQTSMYLCASRQGGLGTEAFFGQGTRLTVV.